The rows below give T cell receptor beta chains drawn from one sample of a study of T-cell memory formation after mild COVID-19. MiXCR was run by TCRdb on the 5' RACE reads, yielding one entry per CDR3 protein. Among just over 400,000 distinct CDR3 sequences listed, 23% were seen once. The sample comprised PBMCs or a T cell subset sorted from them (not recorded which). The receptors come from an adult woman who had mild COVID-19 (a few samples of this study predate the infection). Cell type and time point are not known. CDR3s include the opening cysteine and the closing phenylalanine or tryptophan. D genes are given only for firm matches. Where a row states a size, it is once, few, many or the class of an expanded clone; other rows omit it.

NA,12,few,TRBV30,TRBJ1-1,TGTGCCTGGAGTGCCCCCACGGGGGCGGCTTTCTTT,CAWSAPTGAAFF
TRBD2,14,NA,TRBV20-1,TRBJ2-7,TGCAGTGCTAGACCAGCGGGAGGGGCCTACGAGCAGTACTTC,CSARPAGGAYEQYF
NA,16,few,TRBV7-8,TRBJ2-3,TGTGCCAGCAGCTTAGCGCCTGTCTCGAGCACAGATACGCAGTATTTT,CASSLAPVSSTDTQYF
TRBD1,14,NA,TRBV20-1,TRBJ1-5,TGCAGTGCTAGAAGGACAGGGTCCAATCAGCCCCAGCATTTT,CSARRTGSNQPQHF
NA,15,few,TRBV6-5,TRBJ1-2,TGTGCCAGCAGTTACGAGGGGAGTGCTAACTATGGCTACACCTTC,CASSYEGSANYGYTF
NA,12,few,TRBV20-1,TRBJ2-3,TGCAGTGCCACGCCAGTCTCGGGTACGCAGTATTTT,CSATPVSGTQYF
TRBD2,14,NA,TRBV29-1,TRBJ2-1,TGCAGCGTCTACGGGACTAGCGGGGGTAATGAGCAGTTCTTC,CSVYGTSGGNEQFF
NA,14,few,TRBV11-3,TRBJ1-1,TGTGCCAGCAGCCCCTCGACAGGAACAACTGAAGCTTTCTTT,CASSPSTGTTEAFF
TRBD2,16,few,TRBV24-1,TRBJ2-1,TGTGCCACCAGTGACGTACTAGCGGGAGGAACCAATGAGCAGTTCTTC,CATSDVLAGGTNEQFF
NA,18,NA,TRBV7-3,TRBJ2-3,TGTGCCAGCAGCTTAAACGTTGGGACCGGCAGGGGCACAGATACGCAGTATTTT,CASSLNVGTGRGTDTQYF
NA,14,NA,TRBV4-2,TRBJ2-7,TGTGCCAGCAGCCAAGGGGCCCAGGGTTACGAGCAGTACTTC,CASSQGAQGYEQYF
TRBD1,12,NA,TRBV20-1,TRBJ1-3,TGCAGTGCTAGCGGGACAGGTAGCACCATATATTTT,CSASGTGSTIYF
NA,15,NA,TRBV7-2,TRBJ2-2,TGTGCCAGCAGCCCAGGGACAACAAGGGCCGGGGAGCTGTTTTTT,CASSPGTTRAGELFF
TRBD1,17,few,TRBV19,TRBJ1-5,TGTGCCAGTAGTATAGATCCCGCAGGGGGCAACAATCAGCCCCAGCATTTT,CASSIDPAGGNNQPQHF
NA,16,few,TRBV3-1,TRBJ2-7,TGTGCCAGCAGCCACTACCGCCCGCCGAGGGCCTACGAGCAGTACTTC,CASSHYRPPRAYEQYF
TRBD2,13,NA,TRBV12-3/TRBV12-4,TRBJ2-7,TGTGCCAGCACGGTAGCGGGAGGAGGCGAGCAGTACTTC,CASTVAGGGEQYF
NA,14,NA,TRBV6-5,TRBJ1-5,TGTGCCAGCAGTTACTCGAATCGGGATCAGCCCCAGCATTTT,CASSYSNRDQPQHF
TRBD2,15,NA,TRBV23-1,TRBJ2-7,TGCGCCAGCAGTCAGAGTAGCGGGATGAGACACGAGCAGTACTTC,CASSQSSGMRHEQYF
TRBD1,17,NA,TRBV4-3,TRBJ1-1,TGCGCCAGCAGCCAACGGGGGACAGGGAGGATGAACACTGAAGCTTTCTTT,CASSQRGTGRMNTEAFF
NA,15,few,TRBV25-1,TRBJ2-1,TGTGCCAGCAGTCAACAGATCCCAGCCGACAATGAGCAGTTCTTC,CASSQQIPADNEQFF
NA,13,few,TRBV7-7,TRBJ2-3,TGTGCTAGCAGCAACGGGTACTGGGATACGCAGTATTTT,CASSNGYWDTQYF
TRBD2,14,few,TRBV20-1,TRBJ2-7,TGCAGTGCTCAGTGGGTAGCGGGGACCTACGAGCAGTACTTC,CSAQWVAGTYEQYF
TRBD1,16,NA,TRBV7-9,TRBJ1-2,TGTGCCAGCAGCTCCCGGGACAGGGATTCTAACTATGGCTACACCTTC,CASSSRDRDSNYGYTF
TRBD2,13,NA,TRBV18,TRBJ2-1,TGTGCCAGCTCACTCCTAGCGGACAATGAGCAGTTCTTC,CASSLLADNEQFF
TRBD1,14,medium-sized,TRBV27,TRBJ2-7,TGTGCCAGCGCAGGACAGGCCTCCTCCTACGAGCAGTACTTC,CASAGQASSYEQYF
NA,12,NA,TRBV11-2,TRBJ2-1,TGTGCCAGCAGCAAATGGCAGGATGAGCAGTTCTTC,CASSKWQDEQFF